The present T cell receptor (beta chain) was sequenced within a study of shared clonotypes between healthy human individuals. Whole-study results and caveats: The donor pool, a small one, limited the genetic and exposure-history diversity represented. Clonotype sharing among donors was thought likely to change with sequencing depth.

Using immunoSEQ multiplex PCR, the repertoire was profiled, and TCRdb retains in-frame clones only, with some absent. The table lists some 490,000 clones, approximately 84% of them singletons. V was clipped by 4 bases and J by 0 bases, with 13 bases between them. This CDR3 is built from 16 residues. Germline V gene data show CDR1 as MDHEN and CDR2 as SYDVKM. Comment on this clone: Its target is unknown. The likely explanation is a read error, given a far larger clone one base away. The sample holds other DNA sequences that translate to the same CDR3.

Approximately 82 million PBMCs were counted before genomic DNA extraction. This clonotype was obtained from a woman aged 40 to 49 in good health. Some clones in this sample may be carry-over from other donors' samples. The sequenced sample consisted of PBMCs. The chain couples TRBV28 to TRBJ2-1; tentatively, D is TRBD2 (5 bases). The CDR3 DNA sequence: TGTGCCAGCAGTTACCCTCACGGAGGCTCCTACAATGAGCAGTTCTTC. Amino acid sequence: CASSYPHGGSYNEQFF.